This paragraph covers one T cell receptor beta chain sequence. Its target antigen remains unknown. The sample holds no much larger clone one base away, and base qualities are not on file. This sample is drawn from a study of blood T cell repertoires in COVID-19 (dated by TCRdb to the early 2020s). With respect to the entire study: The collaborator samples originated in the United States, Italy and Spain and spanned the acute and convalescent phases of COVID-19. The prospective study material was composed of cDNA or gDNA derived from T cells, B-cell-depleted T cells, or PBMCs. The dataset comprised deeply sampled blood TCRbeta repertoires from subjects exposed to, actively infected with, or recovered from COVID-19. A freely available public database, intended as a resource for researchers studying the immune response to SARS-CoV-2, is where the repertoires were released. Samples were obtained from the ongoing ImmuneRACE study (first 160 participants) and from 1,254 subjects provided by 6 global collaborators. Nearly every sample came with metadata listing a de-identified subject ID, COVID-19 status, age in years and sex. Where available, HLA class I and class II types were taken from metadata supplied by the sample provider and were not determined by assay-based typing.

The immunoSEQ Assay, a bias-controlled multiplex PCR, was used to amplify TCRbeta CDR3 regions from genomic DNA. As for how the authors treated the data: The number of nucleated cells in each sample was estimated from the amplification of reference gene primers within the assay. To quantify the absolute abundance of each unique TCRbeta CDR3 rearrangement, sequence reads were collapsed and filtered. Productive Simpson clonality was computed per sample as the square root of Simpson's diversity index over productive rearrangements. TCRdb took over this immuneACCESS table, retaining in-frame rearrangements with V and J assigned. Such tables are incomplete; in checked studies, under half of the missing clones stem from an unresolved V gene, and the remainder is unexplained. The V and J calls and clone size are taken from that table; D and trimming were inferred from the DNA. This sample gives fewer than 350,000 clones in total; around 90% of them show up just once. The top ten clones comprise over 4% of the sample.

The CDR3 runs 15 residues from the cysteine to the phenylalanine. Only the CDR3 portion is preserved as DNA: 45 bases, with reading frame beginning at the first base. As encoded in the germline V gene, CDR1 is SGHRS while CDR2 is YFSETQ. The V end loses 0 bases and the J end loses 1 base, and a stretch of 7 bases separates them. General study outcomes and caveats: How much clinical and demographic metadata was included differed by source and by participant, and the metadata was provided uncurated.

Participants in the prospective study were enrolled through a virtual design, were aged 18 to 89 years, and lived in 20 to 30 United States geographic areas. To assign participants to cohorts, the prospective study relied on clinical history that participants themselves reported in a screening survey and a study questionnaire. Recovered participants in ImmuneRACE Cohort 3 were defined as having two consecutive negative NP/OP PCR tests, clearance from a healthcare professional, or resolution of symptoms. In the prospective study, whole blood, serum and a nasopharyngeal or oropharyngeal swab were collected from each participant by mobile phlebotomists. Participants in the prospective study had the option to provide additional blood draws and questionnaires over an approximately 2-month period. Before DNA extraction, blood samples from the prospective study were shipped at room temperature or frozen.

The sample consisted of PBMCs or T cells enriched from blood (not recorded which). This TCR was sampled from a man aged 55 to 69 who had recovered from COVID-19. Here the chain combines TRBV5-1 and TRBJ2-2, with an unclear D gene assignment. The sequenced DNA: TGCGCCAGCAGCTTGGTGGCGGTGAACACCGGGGAGCTGTTTTTT. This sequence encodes CASSLVAVNTGELFF.